The 15 T cell receptor beta chains below were found in one sample sequenced in a study of blood T cell repertoires in COVID-19. The protocol was immunoSEQ multiplex PCR, while the TCRdb copy is restricted to in-frame clones and leaves out a portion. The sample includes some 130,000 clones, around 73% of them seen just once. Sequencing was done on a sample of peripheral blood. These receptors were obtained from a man between 60 and 75 years old who had recovered from COVID-19.

The chain links TRBV5-6 to TRBJ1-4; no reliable D call. This CDR3 is built from 14 residues. CDR1 and CDR2 from the germline V gene are SGHDT and YYEEEE. The V end was cut by 2 bases, the J end by 6 bases, with 11 bases between. Here the CDR3 DNA reads TGTGCCAGCAGCTTAACGGGTCCTGATGAAAAACTGTTTTTT. Protein sequence: CASSLTGPDEKLFF. Drawing the rest from reference TRBV5-6 and TRBJ1-4, the complete variable domain is DAGVTQSPTHLIKTRGQQVTLRCSPKSGHDTVSWYQQALGQGPQFIFQYYEEEERQRGNFPDRFSGHQFPNYSSELNVNALLLGDSALYLCASSLTGPDEKLFFGSGTQLSVL.

This clone was counted a single time. V and J are TRBV7-8 and TRBJ2-3, with a weak D call TRBD1 (5 bases). V was cut by 1 base and J by 5 bases, with 16 bases left in between. The CDR3 sequence is 16 residues long. The germline V gene encodes CDR1 SGHVS and CDR2 FQNEAQ. In DNA form, the CDR3 reads TGTGCCAGCAGCTTAGTTAACACGGCAAGGGGAGATACGCAGTATTTT. It encodes CASSLVNTARGDTQYF.

This clone was recorded a few times. The J gene is TRBJ2-3, the V gene TRBV6-5; a weak D match, TRBD1 (6 bases). The CDR3 length is 15 residues. V shed 0 bases and J shed 3 bases, with 10 bases lying between them. Germline CDR1 reads MNHEY; CDR2 reads SVGAGI. The CDR3 reads CASSYSYGQTDTQYF. The CDR3 DNA follows: TGTGCCAGCAGTTACTCCTATGGACAGACAGATACGCAGTATTTT.

The chain employs TRBV28 and TRBJ2-1; 11 bases map to TRBD2. The ends lost 5 bases at V and 2 bases at J; junction bases unmatched: 8. CDR1 and CDR2 from the germline V gene are MDHEN and SYDVKM. This CDR3 has 17 residues. Written as DNA, the CDR3 is TGTGCCAGCAGTCTAATAGCGGGGGGGCCCGCCTACAATGAGCAGTTCTTC. This encodes CASSLIAGGPAYNEQFF.

The chain couples TRBV9 to TRBJ1-1; TRBD1 matches at 7 bases. The V gene's germline CDR1 is SGDLS and CDR2 YYNGEE. V lost 3 bases and J lost 0; bases outside the gene matches: 8. This CDR3 spans 16 amino acids. CDR3 coding DNA: TGTGCCAGCAGCGCTTCCGGGACAGCAATGAACACTGAAGCTTTCTTT. It translates to CASSASGTAMNTEAFF.

As concerns this clone: Other DNA variants within this sample encode the same CDR3. The rearrangement joins TRBV27 to TRBJ2-1; D remains ambiguous. Trimming removed 2 bases at V and 6 bases at J, with 2 bases between. The CDR3 extends over 11 amino acids. CDR1 and CDR2 (germline): MNHEY, SMNVEV (reference sequence). Written as DNA, the CDR3 is TGTGCCAGCAGTTTACGCAATGAGCAGTTCTTC. This translates into CASSLRNEQFF.

V gene TRBV4-1 combines with J gene TRBJ2-4; D might be TRBD2 (6 bases). CDR1 is MGHRA, CDR2 YSYEKL, per germline. The CDR3 totals 17 residues. V was trimmed by 4 bases and J by 2 bases, leaving 18 bases between them. The DNA of the CDR3 is TGCGCCAGCAGCCCCACCGGGTGGACTACCCCCAAAAACATTCAGTACTTC. Translated, it gives CASSPTGWTTPKNIQYF.

Here the CDR3 DNA reads TGTGCCAGCAGAGGGACTCACGGGGGGACTGAAGCTTTCTTT. Translated: CASRGTHGGTEAFF. This chain joins TRBV28 and TRBJ1-1; weak D call: TRBD1 (5 bases). V lost 6 bases and J 5 bases, leaving 16 bases between the germline ends. Germline lookup yields CDR1 MDHEN and CDR2 SYDVKM. The CDR3 covers 14 residues.

The chain combines TRBV6-5 with TRBJ1-2, with a possible D match to TRBD1 (6 bases). Germline V gives CDR1 MNHEY, CDR2 SVGAGI. V was cut by 2 bases and J by 7 bases, with 11 bases left in between. The CDR3 has 13 residues. In DNA form, the CDR3 reads TGTGCCAGCAGTTACAAGGGGGAGTCTGGCTACACCTTC. It translates to CASSYKGESGYTF.

This clone showed up just a few times. This sequence joins TRBV5-6 and TRBJ2-3, with 16 bases identical to TRBD2. With 4 bases clipped from V and 7 bases from J, the junction kept 9 bases outside the gene matches. The CDR3 extends over 17 amino acids. The germline gives CDR1 SGHDT, CDR2 YYEEEE. This CDR3 reads CASSPGTSGGARNTQYF. In DNA, the CDR3 is TGTGCCAGCAGCCCCGGGACTAGCGGGGGGGCCCGAAATACGCAGTATTTT. Combining the CDR3 with reference TRBV5-6 and TRBJ2-3 gives the whole variable domain DAGVTQSPTHLIKTRGQQVTLRCSPKSGHDTVSWYQQALGQGPQFIFQYYEEEERQRGNFPDRFSGHQFPNYSSELNVNALLLGDSALYLCASSPGTSGGARNTQYFGPGTRLTVL.

The genes are TRBV30 and TRBJ2-7; the D is unclear. The CDR3 sequence is 12 residues long. Between the trimmed V and J ends, which lost 2 bases and 4 bases, there was a span of 9 bases. Germline V gene lookup returns CDR1 GTSNPN and CDR2 SVGIG (reference sequence). CDR3 in DNA: TGTGCCTGGAGTCCGATCGGTTACGAGCAGTACTTC. It yields the protein CAWSPIGYEQYF.

The V and J genes are TRBV6-2 or TRBV6-3 and TRBJ2-7; TRBD2 is a possible D gene (5 bases). Germline loops: CDR1 MNHEY, CDR2 SVGEGT. This CDR3 is 16 amino acids long. Trimming pared 8 bases from V and 0 bases from J, leaving 20 bases between. DNA for the CDR3: TGTGCCAGCCGCCCGCTTAGAGGGCAGCGCTCCTACGAGCAGTACTTC. Translating it yields CASRPLRGQRSYEQYF.

The chain couples TRBV4-3 to TRBJ1-3; no definite D call. The V and J ends lost 4 bases and 10 bases respectively, with 14 bases between them. The CDR3 sequence is 13 residues long. Germline V gene data show CDR1 as LGHNA and CDR2 as YSLEER. The CDR3 protein is CASSPQRSGTIYF. The CDR3 region has the DNA TGCGCCAGCAGCCCCCAAAGATCGGGGACCATATATTTT.

This chain links TRBV29-1 with TRBJ2-3; 13 bases are a match to TRBD2. Germline assignment: CDR1 SQVTM and CDR2 ANQGSEA. Trimming removed 2 bases from V and 3 bases from J; junction bases left unmatched: 2. The CDR3 sequence is 15 residues long. CDR3 sequence (DNA): TGCAGCGTTGAAACTAGCGGGAGGGGAACAGATACGCAGTATTTT. It encodes CSVETSGRGTDTQYF.

V gene TRBV5-6 combines with J gene TRBJ2-3, with 13 bases fitting TRBD2. Germline trimming cut 4 bases from V and 2 bases from J; bases unmatched to any gene: 10. The CDR3 is 18 amino acids. Germline CDR1 is SGHDT and CDR2 is YYEEEE. The CDR3 loop is CASSKHRGLAGFTDTQYF. CDR3 nucleotide sequence: TGTGCCAGCAGCAAGCACCGGGGACTAGCGGGGTTCACAGATACGCAGTATTTT.